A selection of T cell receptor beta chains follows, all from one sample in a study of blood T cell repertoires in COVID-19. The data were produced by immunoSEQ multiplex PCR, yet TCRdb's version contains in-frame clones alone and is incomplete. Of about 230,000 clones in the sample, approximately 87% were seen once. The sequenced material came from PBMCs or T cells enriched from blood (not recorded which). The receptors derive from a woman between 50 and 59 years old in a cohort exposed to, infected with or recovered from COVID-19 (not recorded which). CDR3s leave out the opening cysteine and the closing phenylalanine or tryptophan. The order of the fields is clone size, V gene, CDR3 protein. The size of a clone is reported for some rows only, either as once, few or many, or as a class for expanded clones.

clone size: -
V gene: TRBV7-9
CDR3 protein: ASSLILGHLNTEAF

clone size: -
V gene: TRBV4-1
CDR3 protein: ASSQDPGGPLETQY

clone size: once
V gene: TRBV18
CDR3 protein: ASSPGTAPGETQY

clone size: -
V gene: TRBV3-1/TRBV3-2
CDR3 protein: ASSQLGTGGTTLT

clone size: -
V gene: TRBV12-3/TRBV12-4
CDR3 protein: ASSFRADQPQH

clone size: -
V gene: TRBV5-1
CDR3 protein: ASSLASRTGSYT

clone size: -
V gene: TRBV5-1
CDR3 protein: ASSLTGGASRETQY

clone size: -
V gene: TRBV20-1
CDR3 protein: SASRGIRTSFT

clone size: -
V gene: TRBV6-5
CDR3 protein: ATSGRASFGYT

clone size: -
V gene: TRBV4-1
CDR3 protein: ASSQERGDYGYT

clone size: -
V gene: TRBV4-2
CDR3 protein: ASSQEVAGGGSNQPQH

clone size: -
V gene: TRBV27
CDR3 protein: ASSPHGGTGVGAYTYEQY

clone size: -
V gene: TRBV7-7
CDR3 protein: ASSISREPQIRGYT

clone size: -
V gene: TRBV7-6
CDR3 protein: ASSLEGGYGNTIY

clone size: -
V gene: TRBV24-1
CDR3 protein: AKHGDRGGEYGYT

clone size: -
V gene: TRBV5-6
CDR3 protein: ASSTGQLNNSPLH

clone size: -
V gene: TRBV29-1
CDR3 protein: SVVVPVNTGELF

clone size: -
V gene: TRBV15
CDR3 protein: ATSRADRSSPLH

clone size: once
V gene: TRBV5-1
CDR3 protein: ASSLEGQGPDTQY

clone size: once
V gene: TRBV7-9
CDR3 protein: ASSLGSSGRQETQY

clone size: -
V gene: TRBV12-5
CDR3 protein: ASGLVPQGGSYGYT

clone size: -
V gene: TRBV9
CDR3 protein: ASSAGTSGGTYNEQF

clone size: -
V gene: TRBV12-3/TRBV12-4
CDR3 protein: ASSLRRTATQY

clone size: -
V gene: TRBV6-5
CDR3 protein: ASSYQEGRTYEQY

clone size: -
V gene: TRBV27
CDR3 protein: ASSHRPGLQLDTQY

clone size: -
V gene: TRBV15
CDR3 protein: ATSRDGAGQGYT

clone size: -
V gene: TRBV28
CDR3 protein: ASSPGTSYVSGNTIY

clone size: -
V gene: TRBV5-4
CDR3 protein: ASSRPGHGNTEAF

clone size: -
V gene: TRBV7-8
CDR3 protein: ASSLVQATYEQY

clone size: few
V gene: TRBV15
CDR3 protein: ATRTGTVIYGYT

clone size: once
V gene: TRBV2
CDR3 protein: ASSGETGGYGYT

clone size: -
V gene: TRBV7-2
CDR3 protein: ASSRRADWGTDTQY

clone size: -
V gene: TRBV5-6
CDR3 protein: ASSLIWTVHEQY

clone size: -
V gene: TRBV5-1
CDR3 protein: ASSLAPSGVGETQY

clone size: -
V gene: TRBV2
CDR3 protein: ASISGGLNYGYT

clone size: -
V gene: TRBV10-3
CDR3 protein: AIRDSGRNTIY

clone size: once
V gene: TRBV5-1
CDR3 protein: ASSWTLNTEAF

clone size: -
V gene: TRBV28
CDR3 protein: ASSRDRGFSEQF

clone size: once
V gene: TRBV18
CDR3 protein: ASSPPGGTYNEQF

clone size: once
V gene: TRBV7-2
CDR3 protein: ASSLEVPGGETQY

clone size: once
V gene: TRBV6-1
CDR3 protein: ASSRQGPRTEAF

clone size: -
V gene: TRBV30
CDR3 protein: AWRQDRHQPQH

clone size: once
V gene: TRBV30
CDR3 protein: AWNFRDRGPQH

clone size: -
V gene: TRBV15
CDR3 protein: ATSRDLFGTRGDTQY

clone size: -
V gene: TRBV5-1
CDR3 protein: ASSSGNTGELF

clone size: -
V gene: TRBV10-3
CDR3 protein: AIREQGAPYEQY